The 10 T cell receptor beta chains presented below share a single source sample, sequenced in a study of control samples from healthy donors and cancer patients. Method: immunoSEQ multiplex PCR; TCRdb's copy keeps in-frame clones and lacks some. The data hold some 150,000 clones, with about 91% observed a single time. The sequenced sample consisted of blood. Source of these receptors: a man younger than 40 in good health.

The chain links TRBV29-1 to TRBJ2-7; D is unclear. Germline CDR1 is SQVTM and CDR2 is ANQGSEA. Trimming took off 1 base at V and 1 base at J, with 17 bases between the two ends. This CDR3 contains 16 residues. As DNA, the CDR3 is TGCAGCGTTGAAGTGATGACCTCCATCAGTTCCTACGAGCAGTACTTC. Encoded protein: CSVEVMTSISSYEQYF.

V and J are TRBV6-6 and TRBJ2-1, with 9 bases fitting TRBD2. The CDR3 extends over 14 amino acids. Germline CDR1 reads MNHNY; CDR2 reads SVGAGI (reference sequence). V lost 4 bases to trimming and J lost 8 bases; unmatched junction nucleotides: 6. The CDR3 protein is CASSFAGGPDEQFF. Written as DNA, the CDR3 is TGTGCCAGCAGTTTTGCGGGGGGGCCGGATGAGCAGTTCTTC.

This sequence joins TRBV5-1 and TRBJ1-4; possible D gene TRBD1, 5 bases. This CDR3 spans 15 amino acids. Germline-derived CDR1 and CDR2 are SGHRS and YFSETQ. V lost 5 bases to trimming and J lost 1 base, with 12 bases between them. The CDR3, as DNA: TGCGCCAGCAGGTATACGCAGGGAACTAATGAAAAACTGTTTTTT. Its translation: CASRYTQGTNEKLFF. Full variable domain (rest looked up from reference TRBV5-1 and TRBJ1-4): KAGVTQTPRYLIKTRGQQVTLSCSPISGHRSVSWYQQTPGQGLQFLFEYFSETQRNKGNFPGRFSGRQFSNSRSEMNVSTLELGDSALYLCASRYTQGTNEKLFFGSGTQLSVL.

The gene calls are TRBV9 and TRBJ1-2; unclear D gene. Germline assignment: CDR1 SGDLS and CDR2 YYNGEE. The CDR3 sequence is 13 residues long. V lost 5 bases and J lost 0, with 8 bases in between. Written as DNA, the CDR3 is TGTGCCAGCAGTCCTACACCTAACTATGGCTACACCTTC. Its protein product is CASSPTPNYGYTF.

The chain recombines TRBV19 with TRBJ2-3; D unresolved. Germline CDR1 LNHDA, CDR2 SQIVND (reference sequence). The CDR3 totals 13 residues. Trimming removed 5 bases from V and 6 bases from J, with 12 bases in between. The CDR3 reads CASSPPSRDTQYF. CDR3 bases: TGTGCCAGTAGTCCCCCTTCTAGGGATACGCAGTATTTT.

In nucleotides, the CDR3 is TGTGCCAGCAGCAACCCCGGGACTAGCGACGACGAGCAGTACTTC. Protein: CASSNPGTSDDEQYF. This chain connects TRBV2 to TRBJ2-7; TRBD2 aligns across 10 bases. The V gene's germline CDR1 is SNHLY and CDR2 FYNNEI. V gave up 6 bases and J gave up 5 bases; unmatched junction bases: 10. This CDR3 is 15 amino acids long.

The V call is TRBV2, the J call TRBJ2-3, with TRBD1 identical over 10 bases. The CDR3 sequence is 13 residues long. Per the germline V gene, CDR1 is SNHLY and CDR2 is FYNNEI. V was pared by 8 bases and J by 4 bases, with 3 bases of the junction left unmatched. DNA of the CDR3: TGTGCCAGCCCTGGGACAGGGGCAGATACGCAGTATTTT. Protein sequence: CASPGTGADTQYF.

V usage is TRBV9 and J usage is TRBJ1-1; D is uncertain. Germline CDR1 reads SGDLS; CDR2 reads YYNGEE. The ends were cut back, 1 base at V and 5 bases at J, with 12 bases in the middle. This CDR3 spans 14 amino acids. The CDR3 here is CASSVNVAFTEAFF. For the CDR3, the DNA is TGTGCCAGCAGCGTAAATGTGGCATTTACTGAAGCTTTCTTT.

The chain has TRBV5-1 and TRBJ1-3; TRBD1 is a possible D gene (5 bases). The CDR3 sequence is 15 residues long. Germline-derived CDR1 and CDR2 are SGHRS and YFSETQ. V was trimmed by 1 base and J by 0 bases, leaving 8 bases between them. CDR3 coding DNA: TGCGCCAGCAGCTTGCCACAGGACTCTGGAAACACCATATATTTT. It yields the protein CASSLPQDSGNTIYF.

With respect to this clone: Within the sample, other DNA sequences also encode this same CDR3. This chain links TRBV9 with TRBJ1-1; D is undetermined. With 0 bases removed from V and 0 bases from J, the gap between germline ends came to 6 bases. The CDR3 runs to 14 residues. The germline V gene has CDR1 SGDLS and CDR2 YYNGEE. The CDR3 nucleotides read TGTGCCAGCAGCGTAGGGCTGCTGAACACTGAAGCTTTCTTT. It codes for CASSVGLLNTEAFF.